The clone carrying this T cell receptor beta chain has ten or more counts. Its antigen is as yet unknown. All patients reached thyroid surgery having received no treatment beforehand. The sample is drawn from a study of metastatic and nonmetastatic thyroid tumors. About the study: Repertoire comparison spanned blood and tumor or nodule tissue of malignant and benign thyroid patients.

The CDR3 length is 15 residues. Between the trimmed V and J ends, which lost 2 bases and 5 bases, there was a span of 14 bases. From germline, CDR1 is MDHEN and CDR2 SYDVKM. Whole-study findings and limits: Malignant tumors reportedly showed significantly higher TCR beta diversity than benign nodules in both blood and tumor.

Authors' data handling: Using the CDR3 differences seen across clinicopathological groups, the authors built a distant-metastasis classifier for papillary thyroid cancer, which was meant to discriminate distant-metastatic patients. TCRdb re-called the PCR reads via MiXCR. For this entry, the V and J calls and clone size follow TCRdb and not the study's own pipeline. The sample has 25,000 to 35,000 clones, 15% to 20% seen once. The clonotype comes from a female donor with papillary thyroid cancer or a benign thyroid nodule (not recorded which). Some clones in this sample may be carry-over from other donors' samples. The chain employs TRBV28 and TRBJ2-3; D may be TRBD1 (5 bases). The sequencing input was blood. The CDR3 here is CASSLVGQGLDTQYF. Written as DNA, the CDR3 is TGTGCCAGCAGTTTAGTGGGCCAGGGTTTAGATACGCAGTATTTT.